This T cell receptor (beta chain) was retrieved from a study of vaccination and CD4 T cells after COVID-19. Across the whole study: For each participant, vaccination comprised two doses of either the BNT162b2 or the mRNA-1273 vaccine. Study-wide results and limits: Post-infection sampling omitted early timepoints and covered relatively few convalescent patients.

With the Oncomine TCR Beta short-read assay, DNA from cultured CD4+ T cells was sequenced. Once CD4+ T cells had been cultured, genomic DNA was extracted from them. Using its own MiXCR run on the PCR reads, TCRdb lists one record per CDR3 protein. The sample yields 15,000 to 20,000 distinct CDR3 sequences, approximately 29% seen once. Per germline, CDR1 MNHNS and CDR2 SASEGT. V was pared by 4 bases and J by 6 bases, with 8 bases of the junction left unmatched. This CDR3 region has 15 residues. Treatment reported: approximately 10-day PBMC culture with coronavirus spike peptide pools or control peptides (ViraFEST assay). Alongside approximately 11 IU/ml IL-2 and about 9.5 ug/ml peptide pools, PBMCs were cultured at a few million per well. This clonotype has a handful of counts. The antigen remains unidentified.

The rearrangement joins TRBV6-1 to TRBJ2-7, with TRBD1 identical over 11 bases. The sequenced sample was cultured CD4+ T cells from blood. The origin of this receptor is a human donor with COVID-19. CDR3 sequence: CASSVGQGARFEQYF. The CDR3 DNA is TGTGCCAGCAGTGTCGGACAGGGGGCGCGATTCGAGCAGTACTTC.